The clone carrying this TCR beta chain is classed as large. These data originate in a study of T cell repertoires in aging, cancer and after chemotherapy. Turning to the study itself: Donor ages fell into six groups from 30 or younger up to 70 or older.

Multiplex touch-down PCR with TRB-A/B primers amplified rearranged V-D-J TRB sequences. TCRdb independently ran MiXCR on the multiplex PCR reads; one entry per CDR3 protein. This sample carries 2,500 to 3,000 distinct CDR3 sequences, 24% of them seen once, and the ten largest clones take about an eighth. Amplification of TCR beta used genomic DNA extracted from peripheral blood. Germline CDR1 and CDR2: LNHDA and SQIVND (reference sequence). V trimming: 3 bases; J trimming: 1 base; junction bases outside the gene matches: 3. The CDR3 runs 16 residues. The sequencing input was blood. The rearrangement uses TRBV19 and TRBJ2-3; 11 bases align to TRBD2. This receptor was taken from a human donor with a solid tumor. CDR3 nucleotides: TGTGCCAGTAGTATTGGACTAGCGGGTGGCACAGATACGCAGTATTTT. It codes for CASSIGLAGGTDTQYF.